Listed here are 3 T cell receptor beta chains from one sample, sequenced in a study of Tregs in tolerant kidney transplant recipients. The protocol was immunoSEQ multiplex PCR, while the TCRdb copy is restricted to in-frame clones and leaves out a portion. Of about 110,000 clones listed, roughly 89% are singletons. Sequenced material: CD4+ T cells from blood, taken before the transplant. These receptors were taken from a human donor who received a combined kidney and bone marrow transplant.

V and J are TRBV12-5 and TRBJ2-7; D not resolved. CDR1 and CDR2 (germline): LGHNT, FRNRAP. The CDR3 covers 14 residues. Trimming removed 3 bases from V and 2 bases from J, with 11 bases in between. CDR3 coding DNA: TGTGCTAGTGGTTTTGGCCAGTTCCCCTACGAGCAGTACTTC. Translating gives CASGFGQFPYEQYF. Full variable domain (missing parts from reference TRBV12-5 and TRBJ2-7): DARVTQTPRHKVTEMGQEVTMRCQPILGHNTVFWYRQTMMQGLELLAYFRNRAPLDDSGMPKDRFSAEMPDATLATLKIQPSEPRDSAVYFCASGFGQFPYEQYFGPGTRLTVT.

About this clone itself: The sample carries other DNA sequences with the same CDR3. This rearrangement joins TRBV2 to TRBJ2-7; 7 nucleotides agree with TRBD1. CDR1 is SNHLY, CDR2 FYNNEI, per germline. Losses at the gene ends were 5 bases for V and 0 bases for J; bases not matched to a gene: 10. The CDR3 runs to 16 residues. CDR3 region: CASSPQGPASSYEQYF. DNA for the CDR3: TGTGCCAGCAGTCCACAGGGGCCCGCGAGCTCCTACGAGCAGTACTTC.

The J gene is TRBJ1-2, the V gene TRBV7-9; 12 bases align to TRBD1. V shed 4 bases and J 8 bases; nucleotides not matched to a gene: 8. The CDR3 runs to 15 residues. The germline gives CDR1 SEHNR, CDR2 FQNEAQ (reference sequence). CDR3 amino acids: CASSYSGTGGKGYTF. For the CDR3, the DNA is TGTGCCAGCAGCTACTCCGGGACAGGGGGCAAGGGCTACACCTTC.